The 24 T cell receptor beta chains in this list originate from one sample, sequenced in a study of OX40 agonist ivuxolimab in advanced cancers. TCRdb's copy holds only in-frame clones and misses some; the assay was immunoSEQ multiplex PCR. The top ten clones hold approximately 0.73% of a sample with 60,000 to 90,000 clones, about 86% of them seen once. The specimen comprised CD4+ or CD8+ T cells sorted from blood, sampled in a trial of the OX40 agonist ivuxolimab. Every receptor here comes from an adult with an advanced solid tumor such as melanoma, head and neck, liver or kidney cancer.

A single count supports this clone. V is TRBV7-2 and J is TRBJ2-6; 7 nucleotides line up with TRBD1. Germline loops: CDR1 SGHTA, CDR2 FQGNSA. Trimming at V came to 0 bases and at J to 2 bases, leaving 4 bases not matched to a gene. The CDR3 totals 17 residues. The CDR3, as DNA: TGTGCCAGCAGCTTAGCCTCCCAGGGGGCTGGGGCCAACGTCCTGACTTTC. Residues: CASSLASQGAGANVLTF.

The CDR3 coding sequence is TGTGCCAGCAGCTCCGCGGGTTGGGGATCTGGAAACACCATATATTTT. This sequence encodes CASSSAGWGSGNTIYF. The chain has TRBV7-6 and TRBJ1-3; D is undetermined. CDR3 size: 16 residues. Germline loops: CDR1 SGHVS, CDR2 FNYEAQ. Trimming cost V 4 bases and J 1 base, with 14 bases left between them.

This chain uses TRBV6-5 with TRBJ1-3, with D unclear. This CDR3 is built from 14 residues. The germline CDR1 and CDR2 sequences are MNHEY and SVGAGI. Trimming took 6 bases from V and 1 from J, leaving 10 bases between them. The CDR3 DNA reads TGTGCCAGCAGCACCCGGAGGTCTGGAAACACCATATATTTT. Protein: CASSTRRSGNTIYF.

This chain links TRBV5-1 with TRBJ2-3; D gene ambiguous. The CDR3 is 16 residues long. CDR1 and CDR2 from the germline V gene are SGHRS and YFSETQ. Between the trimmed V and J ends, which lost 0 bases and 2 bases, there was a span of 13 bases. The CDR3 loop reads CASSLGGRSFTDTQYF. CDR3 DNA: TGCGCCAGCAGCTTGGGAGGCCGATCCTTCACAGATACGCAGTATTTT.

This sequence joins TRBV27 and TRBJ2-3; no firm D call. Germline CDR1 reads MNHEY; CDR2 reads SMNVEV (reference sequence). CDR3 length: 13 residues. Trimming removed 3 bases at V and 4 bases at J, with 8 bases between. The DNA for the CDR3 is TGTGCCAGCAGTTTTTGGAAGGCAGATACGCAGTATTTT. This encodes CASSFWKADTQYF.

V usage is TRBV19 and J usage is TRBJ1-2, with 7 nucleotides matching TRBD1. V lost 5 bases and J lost 3; bases outside the gene matches: 6. CDR1 LNHDA and CDR2 SQIVND come from the germline V gene (reference sequence). The CDR3 covers 14 residues. This chain's CDR3 is CASSGLQGYYGYTF. In DNA, the CDR3 is TGTGCCAGTAGTGGGCTACAGGGGTACTATGGCTACACCTTC.

This rearrangement joins TRBV7-9 to TRBJ1-2; D unclear. Germline loops: CDR1 SEHNR, CDR2 FQNEAQ (reference sequence). The V end lost 1 base, the J end lost 1 base, and 4 bases lay between the germline ends. The CDR3 has 13 residues. CDR3 protein: CASSLDSNYGYTF. The CDR3 DNA sequence: TGTGCCAGCAGCTTAGACAGTAACTATGGCTACACCTTC.

V and J are TRBV28 and TRBJ1-4, with D possibly matching TRBD1 (6 bases). The CDR3 runs to 14 residues. Germline CDR1 MDHEN, CDR2 SYDVKM. Trimming stripped 11 bases from V and 0 bases from J, with 13 bases between. Here the CDR3 reads CAGGAGATNEKLFF. The CDR3 DNA reads as TGTGCCGGGGGGGCCGGCGCAACTAATGAAAAACTGTTTTTT. Combining the CDR3 with reference TRBV28 and TRBJ1-4 gives the whole variable domain DVKVTQSSRYLVKRTGEKVFLECVQDMDHENMFWYRQDPGLGLRLIYFSYDVKMKEKGDIPEGYSVSREKKERFSLILESASTNQTSMYLCAGGAGATNEKLFFGSGTQLSVL.

The chain combines TRBV5-1 with TRBJ2-7; 7 nucleotides match TRBD1. The CDR3 covers 16 residues. J lost 0 bases, V lost 4 bases, and 10 bases had no gene match. Germline CDR1 reads SGHRS; CDR2 reads YFSETQ. The CDR3 coding sequence is TGCGCCAGCAGCGCCCAATACAGGGGAAGCTCCTACGAGCAGTACTTC. Amino acid sequence: CASSAQYRGSSYEQYF.

The rearrangement joins TRBV6-5 to TRBJ2-3; no firm D call. The CDR3 is 14 residues long. Germline CDR1 is MNHEY and CDR2 is SVGAGI. Trimming took off 8 bases at V and 1 base at J, with 13 bases between the two ends. CDR3 DNA: TGTGCCAGCTCTGCGAGCCTGGGCACAGATACGCAGTATTTT. This sequence encodes CASSASLGTDTQYF.

The count of this clone is one. The gene calls are TRBV29-1 and TRBJ1-1, with D possibly matching TRBD1 (5 bases). CDR1 and CDR2 (germline): SQVTM, ANQGSEA. Deletions cut 3 bases from V and 1 base from J, with 9 bases between. The CDR3 spans 13 residues. CDR3 region: CSVEAGPNTEAFF. The CDR3 DNA reads TGCAGCGTTGAGGCGGGGCCGAACACTGAAGCTTTCTTT. The full variable domain, completed using reference TRBV29-1 and TRBJ1-1, is SAVISQKPSRDICQRGTSLTIQCQVDSQVTMMFWYRQQPGQSLTLIATANQGSEATYESGFVIDKFPISRPNLTFSTLTVSNMSPEDSSIYLCSVEAGPNTEAFFGQGTRLTVV.

J is TRBJ2-7 and V is TRBV9; TRBD1 agrees at 7 bases. CDR3 length: 16 residues. Germline V gives CDR1 SGDLS, CDR2 YYNGEE. Trimming took 2 bases from V and 7 from J; bases not matched to a gene: 15. The CDR3 region is CASSVGQAPSSREQYF. The CDR3 DNA reads as TGTGCCAGCAGCGTTGGACAGGCACCGTCTAGCCGGGAGCAGTACTTC.

CDR3 amino acids: CASSLRDGHTEAFF. The CDR3 DNA sequence: TGTGCCAGCAGCCTCCGGGACGGGCACACTGAAGCTTTCTTT. The J gene is TRBJ1-1, the V gene TRBV2, with D perhaps matching TRBD1 (5 bases). The CDR3 runs to 14 residues. V lost 6 bases, J lost 3 bases, and 14 bases lay in between. Germline CDR1 is SNHLY and CDR2 is FYNNEI.

V is TRBV28 and J is TRBJ2-1, with D uncertain. Looked up from germline, CDR1 is MDHEN and CDR2 is SYDVKM. The ends were cut back, 2 bases at V and 5 bases at J, with 7 bases in the middle. The CDR3 extends over 13 amino acids. The CDR3 sequence is CASSLPLNNEQFF. The CDR3 coding sequence is TGTGCCAGCAGTTTACCCCTGAACAATGAGCAGTTCTTC. The full variable domain, with the rest looked up from reference TRBV28 and TRBJ2-1, is DVKVTQSSRYLVKRTGEKVFLECVQDMDHENMFWYRQDPGLGLRLIYFSYDVKMKEKGDIPEGYSVSREKKERFSLILESASTNQTSMYLCASSLPLNNEQFFGPGTRLTVL.

The chain employs TRBV7-9 and TRBJ2-5; D unclear. Trimming pared 5 bases from V and 1 base from J, leaving 14 bases between. The CDR3 has 15 amino acids. CDR1 is SEHNR, CDR2 FQNEAQ, per germline (reference sequence). CDR3 amino acids: CASSPGSLAQETQYF. CDR3 sequence (DNA): TGTGCCAGCAGCCCAGGCTCTCTGGCCCAAGAGACCCAGTACTTC.

The chain has TRBV5-1 and TRBJ2-5; TRBD2 aligns across 11 bases. In germline, CDR1 is SGHRS, CDR2 YFSETQ. This CDR3 has 14 amino acids. V was clipped by 4 bases and J by 3 bases; unmatched bases: 2. CDR3 residues: CASSILAGEETQYF. CDR3 DNA sequence: TGCGCCAGCAGCATACTAGCGGGGGAAGAGACCCAGTACTTC.

The chain combines TRBV18 with TRBJ2-1; 11 positions agree with TRBD2. The ends lost 0 bases at V and 6 bases at J; junction bases unmatched: 4. CDR1 and CDR2 (germline): KGHSH, LQKENI. CDR3 size: 16 residues. CDR3 sequence reads: CASSPPGTSGVNEQFF. For the CDR3, the DNA is TGTGCCAGCTCACCACCCGGGACTAGCGGAGTCAATGAGCAGTTCTTC.

The chain links TRBV6-6 to TRBJ1-4; no clear D gene. Germline CDR1 is MNHNY and CDR2 is SVGAGI (reference sequence). The CDR3 contains 14 residues. The germline V and J ends were trimmed by 2 bases and 8 bases, with 12 bases remaining between them. The CDR3 sequence: CASSYEGRGEKLFF. For the CDR3, the DNA is TGTGCCAGCAGTTACGAGGGCAGAGGGGAAAAACTGTTTTTT.

The chain links TRBV5-1 to TRBJ1-5, with no clear D. Per germline, CDR1 SGHRS and CDR2 YFSETQ. The CDR3 runs to 14 residues. Trimming pared 7 bases from V and 0 bases from J, leaving 11 bases between. Here the CDR3 reads CASRVGPSNQPQHF. CDR3 DNA: TGCGCCAGCCGTGTTGGGCCTAGCAATCAGCCCCAGCATTTT.

The chain uses TRBV11-3 and TRBJ2-5, with 8 bases aligning to TRBD2. V shed 1 base, J shed 5 bases, and the junction held 6 bases outside the gene matches. The germline CDR1 and CDR2 sequences are SGHNT and YENEEA. The CDR3 contains 15 residues. This CDR3 is CASSLAGGPQETQYF. The CDR3 DNA sequence: TGTGCCAGCAGCTTAGCGGGAGGGCCGCAGGAGACCCAGTACTTC.

This clone has a single count. In DNA, the CDR3 is TGCGCCAGCAGCTTGGGACTAGCGTTACAAGAGACCCAGTACTTC. It codes for CASSLGLALQETQYF. The rearrangement uses TRBV5-1 and TRBJ2-5; TRBD2 agrees at 8 bases. The V segment lost 0 bases and the J segment 2 bases; nucleotides outside the gene matches: 3. This CDR3 has 15 residues. Germline V gene lookup returns CDR1 SGHRS and CDR2 YFSETQ.

This sequence joins TRBV11-2 and TRBJ1-4, with unresolved D. This CDR3 spans 12 amino acids. V lost 3 bases, J lost 7 bases, and 6 bases lay in between. From germline, CDR1 is SGHAT and CDR2 FQNNGV. The CDR3 protein is CASSLYREKLFF. The CDR3 DNA reads TGTGCCAGCAGCTTGTACCGTGAAAAACTGTTTTTT.

The CDR3 spells CASSTERRGGGTDTQYF. In DNA, the CDR3 is TGTGCCAGCAGCACCGAGCGTCGGGGTGGGGGCACAGATACGCAGTATTTT. The chain combines TRBV7-9 with TRBJ2-3; weak D call: TRBD2 (5 bases). In germline, CDR1 is SEHNR, CDR2 FQNEAQ (reference sequence). V shed 5 bases and J shed 1 base, with 19 bases lying between them. This CDR3 has 17 amino acids.

The chain uses TRBV2 and TRBJ2-3; D is perhaps TRBD1 or TRBD2 (5 bases each). The germline V gene has CDR1 SNHLY and CDR2 FYNNEI. CDR3 length: 12 amino acids. Trimming shortened V by 1 base and J by 7 bases, and 6 bases separated the two germline ends. Here the CDR3 reads CASSEGGNTQYF. CDR3 in DNA: TGTGCCAGCAGTGAAGGGGGGAATACGCAGTATTTT.